This T cell receptor beta chain derives from a study of CXCR3-negative and CXCR3-positive naive CD8 T cells. About the study: For each library, about 1.5 +/- 0.3 million TRB reads were obtained, 130 million to 150 million in total. Overall study findings and caveats: The TRB CDR3s that CXCR3-positive naive cells carried were more hydrophobic than those of CXCR3-negative naive cells.

Turning to this clonotype: Antigen specificity is unknown.

Libraries of TRB cDNA were made by 5' RACE and carried UMIs. Using the 5' RACE reads, TCRdb records one entry per CDR3 protein without DNA. The listing records more than 80,000 distinct CDR3 sequences. The CDR3 totals 16 residues. CDR1 is SGHTA, CDR2 FQGNSA, per germline. The origin of this receptor is a human donor in good health. Some clones in this sample may be carry-over from other donors' samples. The sequenced sample was naive CXCR3+ CD8+ T cells from blood. As for subset: CD45RO-CCR7+CD27+CD95- naive CD8+ T cells expressing CXCR3 (TNR3+). V gene TRBV7-2 combines with J gene TRBJ2-3; there is no DNA to check the TCRdb D call of TRBD1. This CDR3 reads CASRNLGGNIWDTQYF.